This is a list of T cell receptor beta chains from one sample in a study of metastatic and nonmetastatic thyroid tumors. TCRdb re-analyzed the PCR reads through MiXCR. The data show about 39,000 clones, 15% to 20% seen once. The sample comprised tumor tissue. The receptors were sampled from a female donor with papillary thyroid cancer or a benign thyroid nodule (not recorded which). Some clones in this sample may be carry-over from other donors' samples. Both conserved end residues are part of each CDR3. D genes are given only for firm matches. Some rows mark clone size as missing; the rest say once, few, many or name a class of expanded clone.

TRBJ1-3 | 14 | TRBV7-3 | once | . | CASKAGASGNTIYF | TGTGCCAGCAAGGCCGGAGCGTCTGGAAACACCATATATTTT
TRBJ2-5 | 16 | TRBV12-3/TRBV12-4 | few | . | CASSARLSATKETQYF | TGTGCCAGCAGTGCCCGACTCAGCGCTACGAAAGAGACCCAGTACTTC
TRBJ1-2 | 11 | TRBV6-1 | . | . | CASRSSVGYTF | TGTGCCAGCAGGTCCTCCGTTGGCTACACCTTC
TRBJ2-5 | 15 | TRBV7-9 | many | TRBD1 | CASSTTGVLGETQYF | TGTGCCAGCAGCACGACAGGGGTTTTGGGAGAGACCCAGTACTTC
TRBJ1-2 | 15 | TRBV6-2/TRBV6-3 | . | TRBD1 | CASSDRDRSFYGYTF | TGTGCCAGCAGTGACCGGGACAGATCCTTCTATGGCTACACCTTC
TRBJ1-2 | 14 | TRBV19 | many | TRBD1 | CAIKTRGPTYGYTF | TGTGCCATTAAAACGAGGGGGCCTACCTATGGCTACACCTTC
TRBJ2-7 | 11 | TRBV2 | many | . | CASSVTYEQYF | TGTGCCAGCAGTGTGACTTACGAGCAGTACTTC
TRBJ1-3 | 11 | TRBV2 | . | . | CASISGNTIYF | TGTGCCAGCATATCAGGAAACACCATATATTTT
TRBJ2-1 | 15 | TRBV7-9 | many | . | CASSLGASSYNEQFF | TGTGCCAGCAGCTTAGGGGCGTCCTCCTACAATGAGCAGTTCTTC
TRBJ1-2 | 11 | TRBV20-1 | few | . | CSARDSYGYTF | TGCAGTGCTAGAGACAGCTATGGCTACACCTTC
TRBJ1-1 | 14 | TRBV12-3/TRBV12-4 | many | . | CASNSEMKNTEAFF | TGTGCCAGTAACTCGGAGATGAAGAACACTGAAGCTTTCTTT
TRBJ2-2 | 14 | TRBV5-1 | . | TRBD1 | CASTETGEAGELFF | TGCGCCAGCACCGAGACAGGGGAGGCCGGGGAGCTGTTTTTT
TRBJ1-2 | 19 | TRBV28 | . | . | CASSLAYLIGRKINYGYTF | TGTGCCAGCAGTTTAGCATACCTTATCGGACGGAAGATTAACTATGGCTACACCTTC
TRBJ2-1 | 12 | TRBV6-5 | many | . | CASSYLGYEQFF | TGTGCCAGCAGTTACCTGGGCTATGAGCAGTTCTTC
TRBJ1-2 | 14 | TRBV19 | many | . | CASSIPNPRSGYTF | TGTGCCAGTAGTATTCCGAATCCCCGGTCGGGCTACACCTTC
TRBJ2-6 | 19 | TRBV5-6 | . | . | CASSLEGVVTSAGANVLTF | TGTGCCAGCAGCTTGGAGGGTGTCGTTACATCAGCCGGGGCCAACGTCCTGACTTTC
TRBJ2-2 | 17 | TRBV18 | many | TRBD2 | CASSLRLAGADTGELFF | TGTGCCAGCTCACTCCGACTAGCGGGAGCGGACACCGGGGAGCTGTTTTTT
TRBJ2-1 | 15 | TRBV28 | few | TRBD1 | CASSLIGGTGGKQFF | TGTGCCAGCAGTTTGATCGGAGGAACAGGGGGAAAGCAGTTCTTC
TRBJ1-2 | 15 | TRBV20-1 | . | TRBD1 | CSARVGGQGIYGYTF | TGCAGTGCTAGAGTAGGGGGACAGGGAATATATGGCTACACCTTC
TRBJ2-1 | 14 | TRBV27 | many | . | CASSPGSTNNEQFF | TGTGCCAGCAGCCCGGGATCTACTAACAATGAGCAGTTCTTC
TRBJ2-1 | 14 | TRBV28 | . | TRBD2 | CASSSIAGGDEQFF | TGTGCCAGCAGTTCTATAGCGGGGGGGGATGAGCAGTTCTTC
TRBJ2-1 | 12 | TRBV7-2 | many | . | CASSLGRVEQFF | TGTGCCAGCAGCTTAGGAAGAGTTGAGCAGTTCTTC
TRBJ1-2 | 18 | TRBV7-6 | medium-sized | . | CASSPEGGAQKSNYGYTF | TGTGCCAGCAGCCCCGAAGGGGGGGCCCAAAAAAGTAACTATGGCTACACCTTC
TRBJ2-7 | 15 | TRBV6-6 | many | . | CASNYRSGVGYEQYF | TGTGCCAGCAATTATCGATCGGGCGTCGGGTACGAGCAGTACTTC
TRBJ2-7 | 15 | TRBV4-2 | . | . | CASSQVSIVSLLLYF | TGTGCCAGCAGCCAAGTGAGTATCGTGAGCCTCCTCCTTTACTTC
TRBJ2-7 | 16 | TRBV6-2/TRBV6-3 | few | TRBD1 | CASSKSPGTGAREQYF | TGTGCCAGCAGTAAAAGTCCAGGGACAGGGGCTAGGGAGCAGTACTTC
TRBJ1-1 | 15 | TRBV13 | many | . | CASSPRRSFNTEAFF | TGTGCCAGCAGCCCGAGGCGGAGTTTTAACACTGAAGCTTTCTTT
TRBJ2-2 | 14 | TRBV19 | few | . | CASSIHLNTGELFF | TGTGCCAGTAGTATACATCTCAACACCGGGGAGCTGTTTTTT
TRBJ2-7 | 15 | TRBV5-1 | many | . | CASSFNTGTSYEQYF | TGCGCCAGCAGCTTTAATACCGGGACCTCCTACGAGCAGTACTTC
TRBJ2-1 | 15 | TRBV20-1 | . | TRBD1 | CSAIYRDTGAHEQFF | TGCAGTGCTATATATAGGGATACAGGGGCCCATGAGCAGTTCTTC
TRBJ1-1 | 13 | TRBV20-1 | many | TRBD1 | CSADHTGGTEAFF | TGCAGTGCTGACCATACAGGGGGGACTGAAGCTTTCTTT
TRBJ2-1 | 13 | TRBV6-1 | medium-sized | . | CASSSGDYNEQFF | TGTGCCAGCAGTTCCGGGGACTACAATGAGCAGTTCTTC
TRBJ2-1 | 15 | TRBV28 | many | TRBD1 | CASSLWTGGKNEQFF | TGTGCCAGCAGTTTGTGGACAGGGGGGAAAAATGAGCAGTTCTTC
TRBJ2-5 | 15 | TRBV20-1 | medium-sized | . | CSARRSIGVSETQYF | TGCAGTGCTAGACGCAGTATTGGTGTTTCGGAGACCCAGTACTTC
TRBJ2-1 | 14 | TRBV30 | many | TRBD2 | CAWTPGLAGYEQFF | TGTGCCTGGACACCCGGACTAGCGGGCTATGAGCAGTTCTTC
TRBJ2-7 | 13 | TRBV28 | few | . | CASSSTVVDDRYF | TGTGCCAGCAGTTCCACCGTTGTGGACGATCGGTACTTC
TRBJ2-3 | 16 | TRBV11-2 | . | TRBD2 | CASSLQAGGVTNTQYF | TGTGCCAGCAGCCTCCAAGCGGGAGGGGTCACAAATACTCAGTATTTT
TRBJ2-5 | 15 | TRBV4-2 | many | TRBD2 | CASSLASGTQETQYF | TGTGCCAGCAGCTTGGCTAGCGGGACCCAAGAGACCCAGTACTTC
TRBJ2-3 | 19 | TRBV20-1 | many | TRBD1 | CSARDFLQAQGARADTQYF | TGCAGTGCTAGAGATTTCTTGCAAGCACAGGGGGCGCGCGCAGATACGCAGTATTTT
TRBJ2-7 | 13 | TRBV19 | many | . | CASSPRTVYEQYF | TGTGCCAGTAGTCCCCGGACAGTATACGAGCAGTACTTC
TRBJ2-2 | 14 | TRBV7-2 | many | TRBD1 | CASSSTGITGELFF | TGTGCCAGCAGCTCGACAGGGATCACCGGGGAGCTGTTTTTT
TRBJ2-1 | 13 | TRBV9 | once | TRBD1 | CASSKAGGNEQFF | TGTGCCAGCAGCAAGGCAGGGGGCAATGAGCAGTTCTTC
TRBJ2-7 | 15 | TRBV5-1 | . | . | CASSLVRGDPLEQYF | TGCGCCAGCAGCTTGGTTAGGGGAGACCCCCTCGAGCAGTACTTC
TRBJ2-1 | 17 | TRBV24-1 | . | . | CATSDSPLASAYNEQFF | TGTGCCACCAGTGATTCTCCGCTAGCGTCCGCCTACAATGAGCAGTTCTTC
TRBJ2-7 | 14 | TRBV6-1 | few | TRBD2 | CASSIAGVPYEQYF | TGTGCCAGCAGTATAGCGGGAGTACCCTACGAGCAGTACTTC
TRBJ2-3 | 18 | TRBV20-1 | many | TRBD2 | CSARDPRRTSGSTDTQYF | TGCAGTGCTAGAGATCCCCGCCGGACTAGCGGGAGCACAGATACGCAGTATTTT
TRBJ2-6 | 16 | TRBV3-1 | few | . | CASSLYEGTGSNVLTF | TGTGCCAGCAGCCTGTACGAGGGTACTGGTTCCAACGTCCTGACTTTC
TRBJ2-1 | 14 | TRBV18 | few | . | CASSPPSSYNEQFF | TGTGCCAGCTCACCACCCAGCTCCTACAATGAGCAGTTCTTC
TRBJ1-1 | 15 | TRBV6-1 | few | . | CASRLGPGMNTEAFF | TGTGCCAGCCGACTAGGCCCAGGGATGAACACTGAAGCTTTCTTT
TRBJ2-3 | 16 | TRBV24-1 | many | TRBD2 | CATSDLRGLATDTQYF | TGTGCCACCAGTGATTTGCGGGGACTAGCGACAGATACGCAGTATTTT
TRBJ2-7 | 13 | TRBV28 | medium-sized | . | CASSFPRSYEQYF | TGTGCCAGCAGTTTTCCGAGGTCCTACGAGCAGTACTTC
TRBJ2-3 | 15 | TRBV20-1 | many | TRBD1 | CSAREARGRTDTQYF | TGCAGTGCCAGAGAGGCCAGGGGGCGAACAGATACGCAGTATTTT
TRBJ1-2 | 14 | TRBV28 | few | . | CASIPCTGRDGYTF | TGTGCCAGCATCCCTTGTACAGGCCGAGATGGCTACACCTTC
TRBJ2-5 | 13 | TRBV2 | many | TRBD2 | CASSSGEQETQYF | TGTGCCAGTAGTAGCGGGGAACAAGAGACCCAGTACTTC
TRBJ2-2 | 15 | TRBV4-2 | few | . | CASSQVELGTGELFF | TGTGCCAGCAGCCAAGTGGAGCTTGGGACCGGGGAGCTGTTTTTT